This TCR beta chain was observed in a study of technical replicates of blood from a handful of donors. Produced via immunoSEQ multiplex PCR; TCRdb's table is partial and in-frame only. The repertoire holds over 50,000 clones, more than 75% seen once, with roughly 5.3% in the top ten. This CDR3 has 15 residues. Germline V CDR1 and CDR2: SGHTA, FQGNSA. Trimming took off 1 base at V and 5 bases at J, with 12 bases between the two ends. The V call is TRBV7-2, the J call TRBJ1-5, with D possibly TRBD1 on 5 matching bases. This TCR derives from a human donor in good health. Some clones in this sample may be carry-over from other donors' samples. The sequenced sample was PBMCs. CDR3 region: CASSLEGRVYQPQHF. The CDR3 DNA reads TGTGCCAGCAGCTTAGAGGGGCGAGTCTATCAGCCCCAGCATTTT. Full variable domain (rest looked up from reference TRBV7-2 and TRBJ1-5): GAGVSQSPSNKVTEKGKDVELRCDPISGHTALYWYRQSLGQGLEFLIYFQGNSAPDKSGLPSDRFSAERTGGSVSTLTIQRTQQEDSAVYLCASSLEGRVYQPQHFGDGTRLSIL.